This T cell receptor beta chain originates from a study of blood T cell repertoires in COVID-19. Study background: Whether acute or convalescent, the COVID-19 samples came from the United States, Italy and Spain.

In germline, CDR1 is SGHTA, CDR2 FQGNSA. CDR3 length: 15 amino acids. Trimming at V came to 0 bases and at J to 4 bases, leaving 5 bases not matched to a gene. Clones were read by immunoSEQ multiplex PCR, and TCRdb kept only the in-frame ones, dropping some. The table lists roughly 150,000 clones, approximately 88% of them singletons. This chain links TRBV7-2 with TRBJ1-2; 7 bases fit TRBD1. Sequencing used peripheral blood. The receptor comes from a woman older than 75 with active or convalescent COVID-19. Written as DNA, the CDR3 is TGTGCCAGCAGCTTAGCAGGGGGCAATACCTATGGCTACACCTTC. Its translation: CASSLAGGNTYGYTF.